This is a list of T cell receptor beta chains from one sample in a study of CD8+ T cells in alopecia areata. The protocol was immunoSEQ multiplex PCR, while the TCRdb copy is restricted to in-frame clones and leaves out a portion. The sample includes about 150,000 clones, around two thirds of them seen just once. Sequencing used CD8+ T cells sorted from blood. Receptors originate from a human donor in good health. CDR3s include the opening cysteine and the closing phenylalanine or tryptophan. Each record gives: D gene, clone size, V gene, J gene, CDR3 DNA, CDR3 protein. D genes are given only for firm matches. For some rows the clone size is stated as once, few or many, or as a class when expanded; others skip it.

-	-	TRBV9	TRBJ1-2	TGTGCCAGCAGCCTTCCAGGGGACGGCTACACCTTC	CASSLPGDGYTF
TRBD2	-	TRBV29-1	TRBJ2-3	TGCAGCGTCGGGGGGACTAGCGGTGGCACAGATACGCAGTATTTT	CSVGGTSGGTDTQYF
TRBD2	few	TRBV29-1	TRBJ2-1	TGCAGCGCGGGAGAAGCGGGAGATAATGAGCAGTTCTTC	CSAGEAGDNEQFF
-	-	TRBV30	TRBJ2-3	TGTGCCTGGAACGGGATCTTGACAGATACGCAGTATTTT	CAWNGILTDTQYF
-	once	TRBV2	TRBJ2-7	TGTGCCAGCAGTGTAACAGGATCTGAGCAGTACTTC	CASSVTGSEQYF
TRBD2	-	TRBV29-1	TRBJ2-5	TGCAGCGTTGAACGCTATAGCGGGAGAGGAGAGACCCAGTACTTC	CSVERYSGRGETQYF
TRBD1	few	TRBV19	TRBJ1-1	TGTGCCAGTAGTTCCGGACAGGGGGCCTCTGAAGCTTTCTTT	CASSSGQGASEAFF
-	-	TRBV25-1	TRBJ1-1	TGTGCCAGCAGTTTCGGAGGGAATGCTTTCTTT	CASSFGGNAFF
-	few	TRBV5-1	TRBJ2-5	TGCGCCAGCAGCGATACAGGGTGGGAGACCCAGTACTTC	CASSDTGWETQYF
TRBD2	-	TRBV29-1	TRBJ2-2	TGCAGCGTGAATGGCGGGAGGGCCTCCGGGGAGCTGTTTTTT	CSVNGGRASGELFF